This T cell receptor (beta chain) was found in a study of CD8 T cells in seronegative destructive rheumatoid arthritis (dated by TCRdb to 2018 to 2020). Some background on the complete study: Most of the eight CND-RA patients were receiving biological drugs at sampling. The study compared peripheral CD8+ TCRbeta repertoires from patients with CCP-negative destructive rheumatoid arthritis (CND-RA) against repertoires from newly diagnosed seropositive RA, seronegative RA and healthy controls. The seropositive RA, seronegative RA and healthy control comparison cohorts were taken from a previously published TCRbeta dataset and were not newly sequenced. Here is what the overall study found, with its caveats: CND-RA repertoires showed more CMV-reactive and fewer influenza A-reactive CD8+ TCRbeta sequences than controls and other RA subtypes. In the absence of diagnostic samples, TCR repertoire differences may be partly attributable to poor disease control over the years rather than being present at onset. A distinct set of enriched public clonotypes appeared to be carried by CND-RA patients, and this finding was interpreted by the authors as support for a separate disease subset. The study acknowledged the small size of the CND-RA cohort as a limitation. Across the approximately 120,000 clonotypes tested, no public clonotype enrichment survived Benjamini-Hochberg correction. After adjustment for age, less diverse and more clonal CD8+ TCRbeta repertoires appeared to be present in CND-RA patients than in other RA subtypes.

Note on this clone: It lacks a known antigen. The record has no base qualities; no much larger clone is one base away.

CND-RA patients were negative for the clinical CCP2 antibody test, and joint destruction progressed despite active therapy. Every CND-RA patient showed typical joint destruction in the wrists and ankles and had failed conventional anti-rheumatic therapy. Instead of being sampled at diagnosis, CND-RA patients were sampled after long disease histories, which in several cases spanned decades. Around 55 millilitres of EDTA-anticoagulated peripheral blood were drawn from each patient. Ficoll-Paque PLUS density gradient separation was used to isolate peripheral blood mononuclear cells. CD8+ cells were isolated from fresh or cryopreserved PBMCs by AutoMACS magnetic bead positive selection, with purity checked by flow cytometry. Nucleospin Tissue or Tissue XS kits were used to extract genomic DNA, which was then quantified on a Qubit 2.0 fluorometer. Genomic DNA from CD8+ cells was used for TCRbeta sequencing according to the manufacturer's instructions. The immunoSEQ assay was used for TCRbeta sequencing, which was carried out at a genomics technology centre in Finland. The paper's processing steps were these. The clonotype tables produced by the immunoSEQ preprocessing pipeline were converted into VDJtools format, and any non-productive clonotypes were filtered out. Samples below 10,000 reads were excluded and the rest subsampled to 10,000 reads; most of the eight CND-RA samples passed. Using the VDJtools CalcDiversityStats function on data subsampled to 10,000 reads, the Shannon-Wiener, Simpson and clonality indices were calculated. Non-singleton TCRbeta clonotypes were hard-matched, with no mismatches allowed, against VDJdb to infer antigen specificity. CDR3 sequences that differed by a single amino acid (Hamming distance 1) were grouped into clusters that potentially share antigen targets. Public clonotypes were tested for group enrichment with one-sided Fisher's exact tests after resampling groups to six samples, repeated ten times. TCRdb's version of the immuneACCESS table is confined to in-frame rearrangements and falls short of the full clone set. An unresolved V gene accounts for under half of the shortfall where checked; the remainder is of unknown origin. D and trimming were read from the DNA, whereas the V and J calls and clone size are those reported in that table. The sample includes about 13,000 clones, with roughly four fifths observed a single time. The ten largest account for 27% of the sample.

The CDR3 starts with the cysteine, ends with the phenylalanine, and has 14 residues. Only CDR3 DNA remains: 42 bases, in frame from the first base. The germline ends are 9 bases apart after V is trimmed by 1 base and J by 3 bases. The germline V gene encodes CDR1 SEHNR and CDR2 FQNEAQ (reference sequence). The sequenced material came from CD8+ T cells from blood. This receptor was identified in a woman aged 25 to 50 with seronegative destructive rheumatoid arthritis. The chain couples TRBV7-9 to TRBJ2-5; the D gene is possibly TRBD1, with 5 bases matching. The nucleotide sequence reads TGTGCCAGCAGCTTAGTGGACAAGAAAGAGACCCAGTACTTC. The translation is CASSLVDKKETQYF. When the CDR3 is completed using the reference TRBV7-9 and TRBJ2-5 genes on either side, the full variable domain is DTGVSQNPRHKITKRGQNVTFRCDPISEHNRLYWYRQTLGQGPEFLTYFQNEAQLEKSRLLSDRFSAERPKGSFSTLEIQRTEQGDSAMYLCASSLVDKKETQYFGPGTRLLVL.